This T cell receptor beta chain was obtained from a study of T cell changes during pregnancy in multiple sclerosis. In germline, CDR1 is SGHTA, CDR2 FQGNSA. V shed 3 bases and J shed 1 base, with 9 bases lying between them. The CDR3 consists of 14 residues. The assay was immunoSEQ multiplex PCR, and TCRdb's table has in-frame clones only and misses some. The sample contains about 70,000 clones, approximately 90% of which appear only once. Notes on this clone: The same CDR3 is also encoded by other DNA sequences in this sample.

The chain uses TRBV7-2 and TRBJ2-5; TRBD2 is a possible D gene (6 bases). The TCR originated in a female donor in good health, enrolled as a control in a pregnancy study. Here the sequenced sample was peripheral blood, taken in the second trimester of pregnancy. Written as DNA, the CDR3 is TGTGCCAGCAGCTTTGGACTAACCCAAGAGACCCAGTACTTC. It codes for CASSFGLTQETQYF.